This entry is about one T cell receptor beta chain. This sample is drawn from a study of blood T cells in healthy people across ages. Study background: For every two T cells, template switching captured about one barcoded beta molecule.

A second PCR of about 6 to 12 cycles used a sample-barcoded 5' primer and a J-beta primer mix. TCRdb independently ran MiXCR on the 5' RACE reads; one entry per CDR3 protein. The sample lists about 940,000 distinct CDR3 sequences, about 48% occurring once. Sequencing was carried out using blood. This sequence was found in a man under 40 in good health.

The CDR3, as DNA: TGCAGTGCTAGAGAGGCGGCCACCGCCGTCCAGACCCAGTACTTC. Its protein product is CSAREAATAVQTQYF. The chain recombines TRBV20-1 with TRBJ2-5; D remains ambiguous. This CDR3 is 15 amino acids long. V was shortened by 0 bases and J by 6 bases, with 17 bases between the two germline ends. Germline V gene data show CDR1 as DFQATT and CDR2 as SNEGSKA (reference sequence).